These 23 T cell receptor beta chains were sequenced from one sample in a study of cytomegalovirus exposure and HLA in healthy donors. TCRdb's table, derived via immunoSEQ multiplex PCR, lists solely in-frame clones and lacks some. The sample has approximately 270,000 clones, 80% to 90% seen once. The specimen was PBMCs. Source of these receptors: a woman between 18 and 29 years old in good health and CMV-seronegative.

V and J are TRBV11-1 and TRBJ2-4; 10 bases align to TRBD1. The CDR3 consists of 16 residues. V gave up 7 bases and J gave up 1 base; unmatched junction bases: 7. The germline gives CDR1 SGHAT, CDR2 FQDESV (reference sequence). CDR3 coding DNA: TGTGCCAGCACCCCGGGACAGGGGTTGGCCAAAAACATTCAGTACTTC. This gives the protein CASTPGQGLAKNIQYF.

The rearrangement uses TRBV30 and TRBJ2-1; 10 positions match TRBD1. In germline, CDR1 is GTSNPN, CDR2 SVGIG (reference sequence). J was trimmed by 4 bases and V by 2 bases; bases with no gene match: 11. The CDR3 has 17 residues. CDR3 nucleotide sequence: TGTGCCTGGAGTCCATTAGGGACAGGGGCCTTTTACAATGAGCAGTTCTTC. This sequence encodes CAWSPLGTGAFYNEQFF.

CDR3 sequence (DNA): TGTGCCAGCAGTGAGGAGGGGGCGGGCACTGAAGCTTTCTTT. Residues: CASSEEGAGTEAFF. The J gene is TRBJ1-1, the V gene TRBV6-1; TRBD1 aligns across 7 bases. J lost 4 bases, V lost 3 bases, and 5 bases had no gene match. Germline assignment: CDR1 MNHNS and CDR2 SASEGT. The CDR3 loop spans 14 amino acids.

The V and J genes are TRBV13 and TRBJ2-5; D is unresolved. CDR3 length: 15 residues. Germline CDR1 PRHDT, CDR2 FYEKMQ (reference sequence). V was cut by 7 bases and J by 7 bases, with 22 bases left in between. The CDR3 loop is CASTQLSLVTGTQYF. The CDR3 DNA reads as TGTGCCAGCACCCAATTATCACTCGTTACGGGGACCCAGTACTTC.

This clone was observed a few times. J is TRBJ1-6 and V is TRBV19; 7 positions agree with TRBD1. The J segment lost 0 bases and the V segment lost 5 bases, leaving 7 bases of the junction unmatched. There are 17 residues in the CDR3. In germline, CDR1 is LNHDA, CDR2 SQIVND (reference sequence). DNA for the CDR3: TGTGCCAGTAGTGACAGGGCCGGTGGCTCCTATAATTCACCCCTCCACTTT. Protein sequence: CASSDRAGGSYNSPLHF.

V gene TRBV5-1 combines with J gene TRBJ1-4, with D possibly TRBD1 on 6 matching bases. V was clipped by 4 bases and J by 4 bases, with 11 bases between them. The CDR3 consists of 14 residues. From germline, CDR1 is SGHRS and CDR2 YFSETQ. The CDR3 reads CASSGGQSNEKLFF. CDR3 nucleotide sequence: TGCGCCAGCAGCGGAGGACAGAGTAATGAAAAACTGTTTTTT.

The genes are TRBV7-9 and TRBJ1-5, with 8 bases identical to TRBD1. V lost 5 bases, J lost 5 bases, and 11 bases stayed unmatched. There are 16 residues in the CDR3. CDR1 SEHNR and CDR2 FQNEAQ come from the germline V gene (reference sequence). The CDR3 DNA reads TGTGCCAGCAGCCTCCAGGGGGCGAGTCCTGATCAGCCCCAGCATTTT. Translating it yields CASSLQGASPDQPQHF.

This rearrangement joins TRBV25-1 to TRBJ2-4; 7 nucleotides agree with TRBD1. The trim removed 2 bases at V and 12 bases at J, leaving 7 bases unmatched. The CDR3 covers 13 residues. The germline CDR1 and CDR2 sequences are MGHDK and SYGVNS. CDR3 region: CASSEAGQARQYF. CDR3 bases: TGTGCCAGCAGTGAAGCCGGACAGGCACGTCAGTACTTC.

The chain employs TRBV19 and TRBJ2-3; 10 nucleotides agree with TRBD1. CDR1 LNHDA and CDR2 SQIVND come from the germline V gene (reference sequence). V was clipped by 6 bases and J by 5 bases; unmatched bases: 8. The CDR3 length is 15 residues. The chain's CDR3 is CASSQTGGVVDTQYF. CDR3 nucleotides: TGTGCCAGTAGCCAGACAGGGGGCGTAGTAGATACGCAGTATTTT.

The genes are TRBV30 and TRBJ1-5, with D possibly matching TRBD1 (5 bases). The V end was cut by 5 bases, the J end by 6 bases, with 17 bases between. The CDR3 is made up of 14 amino acids. Per the germline V gene, CDR1 is GTSNPN and CDR2 is SVGIG (reference sequence). CDR3 DNA sequence: TGTGCCTGGTCCTGGGGGGTTGAGGGTCAGCCCCAGCATTTT. Amino acids: CAWSWGVEGQPQHF. The full variable domain, completed using reference TRBV30 and TRBJ1-5, is SQTIHQWPATLVQPVGSPLSLECTVEGTSNPNLYWYRQAAGRGLQLLFYSVGIGQISSEVPQNLSASRPQDRQFILSSKKLLLSDSGFYLCAWSWGVEGQPQHFGDGTRLSIL.

This clone was recorded a few times. The genes are TRBV5-8 and TRBJ2-2; a weak D match, TRBD2 (6 bases). Germline assignment: CDR1 SGHTS and CDR2 YDEGEE. Trimming removed 1 base from V and 5 bases from J, with 12 bases in between. The CDR3 length is 15 residues. The CDR3 protein is CASSLIGEDTGELFF. DNA for the CDR3: TGTGCCAGCAGCTTGATTGGGGAGGATACCGGGGAGCTGTTTTTT.

The chain links TRBV5-1 to TRBJ1-2, with 8 bases identical to TRBD1. Germline V gives CDR1 SGHRS, CDR2 YFSETQ. The V gene end was trimmed by 4 bases and the J gene end by 5 bases; junction bases not matched to a gene: 10. This CDR3 contains 15 residues. CDR3: CASSPGQGPTYGYTF. As DNA, the CDR3 is TGCGCCAGCAGCCCAGGACAGGGTCCGACTTATGGCTACACCTTC.

The table lists this clone with a few counts. The chain combines TRBV6-6 with TRBJ2-7, with TRBD2 identical over 15 bases. Germline CDR1 MNHNY, CDR2 SVGAGI (reference sequence). The CDR3 consists of 16 residues. V was clipped by 6 bases and J by 1 base; unmatched bases: 4. CDR3 nucleotide sequence: TGTGCCAGCAGGTCCGGGACTAGCGGGAGGTCCTACGAGCAGTACTTC. Amino acid sequence: CASRSGTSGRSYEQYF.

V usage is TRBV4-1 and J usage is TRBJ2-1; 9 bases align to TRBD2. Germline lookup yields CDR1 MGHRA and CDR2 YSYEKL. Trimming at V came to 1 base and at J to 7 bases, leaving 8 bases not matched to a gene. This CDR3 comprises 16 residues. DNA for the CDR3: TGCGCCAGCAGCCAAGTCGGGTTAGCGGGAGTTAATGAGCAGTTCTTC. Protein sequence: CASSQVGLAGVNEQFF.

The chain uses TRBV18 and TRBJ2-3, with 7 bases fitting TRBD1. The CDR3 is 14 amino acids. CDR1 and CDR2 from the germline V gene are KGHSH and LQKENI. V was clipped by 5 bases and J by 5 bases; unmatched bases: 7. Written as DNA, the CDR3 is TGTGCCAGCTCAGGATCAGGGGGTAAAGATACGCAGTATTTT. It specifies CASSGSGGKDTQYF. Together with reference TRBV18 and TRBJ2-3, the CDR3 gives the full variable domain: NAGVMQNPRHLVRRRGQEARLRCSPMKGHSHVYWYRQLPEEGLKFMVYLQKENIIDESGMPKERFSAEFPKEGPSILRIQQVVRGDSAAYFCASSGSGGKDTQYFGPGTRLTVL.

The genes are TRBV25-1 and TRBJ2-5; 12 positions agree with TRBD2. CDR1 and CDR2 (germline): MGHDK, SYGVNS. The V gene end was trimmed by 7 bases and the J gene end by 5 bases; junction bases not matched to a gene: 8. The CDR3 is 15 amino acids. CDR3 coding DNA: TGTGCCAGCACCAGGATAGGGACTAGCGGGGAGACCCAGTACTTC. This encodes CASTRIGTSGETQYF. The variable domain in full, with the rest retrieved from reference TRBV25-1 and TRBJ2-5, is EADIYQTPRYLVIGTGKKITLECSQTMGHDKMYWYQQDPGMELHLIHYSYGVNSTEKGDLSSESTVSRIRTEHFPLTLESARPSHTSQYLCASTRIGTSGETQYFGPGTRLLVL.

This chain connects TRBV6-1 to TRBJ2-7; 7 positions match TRBD2. Germline CDR1 reads MNHNS; CDR2 reads SASEGT. J gave up 3 bases and V 2 bases, and 4 bases lay outside the gene matches. The CDR3 sequence is 14 residues long. This chain's CDR3 is CASSEFWGGYEQYF. CDR3 coding DNA: TGTGCCAGCAGTGAATTTTGGGGGGGCTACGAGCAGTACTTC.

J is TRBJ2-5 and V is TRBV7-9, with 11 bases aligning to TRBD1. Germline lookup yields CDR1 SEHNR and CDR2 FQNEAQ (reference sequence). The length of the CDR3 is 18 residues. V lost 5 bases, J lost 5 bases, and 16 bases stayed unmatched. CDR3 protein: CASSHPRQGTGGWETQYF. CDR3 DNA sequence: TGTGCCAGCAGCCATCCACGGCAAGGGACAGGGGGTTGGGAGACCCAGTACTTC.

This clone was recorded once. The DNA for the CDR3 is TGTGCCAGCAATCTAGCGGGAAACCAAGAGACCCAGTACTTC. Protein: CASNLAGNQETQYF. The rearrangement links TRBV25-1 to TRBJ2-5; 9 positions match TRBD2. Germline loops: CDR1 MGHDK, CDR2 SYGVNS. This CDR3 spans 14 amino acids. The junction had 3 bases not matched to a gene; V was cut back by 7 bases and J by 0 bases.

The CDR3 loop reads CASSEGTSGTEQFF. DNA of the CDR3: TGTGCCAGCAGTGAAGGGACTAGCGGGACTGAGCAGTTCTTC. The V gene is TRBV25-1, the J gene TRBJ2-1; TRBD2 matches 13 bases. Trimming removed 2 bases from V and 9 bases from J; junction bases left unmatched: 1. Germline V gene data show CDR1 as MGHDK and CDR2 as SYGVNS. The CDR3 covers 14 residues.

This chain connects TRBV5-4 to TRBJ1-1, with 7 positions matching TRBD1. The V gene end was trimmed by 0 bases and the J gene end by 0 bases; junction bases not matched to a gene: 5. The CDR3 runs to 16 residues. Germline V gene lookup returns CDR1 SGHNT and CDR2 YYREEE (reference sequence). The CDR3 sequence is CASSLVPGQLNTEAFF. Written as DNA, the CDR3 is TGTGCCAGCAGCTTGGTTCCGGGACAGTTGAACACTGAAGCTTTCTTT.

V is TRBV30 and J is TRBJ1-3, with 8 positions matching TRBD1. The length of the CDR3 is 18 residues. The J segment lost 2 bases and the V segment lost 0 bases, leaving 12 bases of the junction unmatched. The V gene's germline CDR1 is GTSNPN and CDR2 SVGIG (reference sequence). The CDR3 DNA reads as TGTGCCTGGAGTGTACACAGGGGGAATTACCCAACTGGAAACACCATATATTTT. Residues: CAWSVHRGNYPTGNTIYF. Full variable domain (outside the CDR3, taken from reference TRBV30 and TRBJ1-3): SQTIHQWPATLVQPVGSPLSLECTVEGTSNPNLYWYRQAAGRGLQLLFYSVGIGQISSEVPQNLSASRPQDRQFILSSKKLLLSDSGFYLCAWSVHRGNYPTGNTIYFGEGSWLTVV.

This clone was recorded a few times. The chain employs TRBV5-5 and TRBJ2-7, with 7 nucleotides matching TRBD1. Germline lookup yields CDR1 SGHKS and CDR2 YYEKEE (reference sequence). The V gene end was trimmed by 0 bases and the J gene end by 2 bases; junction bases not matched to a gene: 11. The CDR3 runs 17 residues. The CDR3 DNA reads TGTGCCAGCAGCTTGGCCAGGACAGGTGAAGATACCTACGAGCAGTACTTC. Protein: CASSLARTGEDTYEQYF.